One sample yielded the 8 T cell receptor beta chains listed below, sequenced in a study of T cell responses to AZD1222 COVID-19 vaccine. TCRdb keeps only in-frame clones here, not all; method: immunoSEQ multiplex PCR. The sample carries 85,000 to 90,000 clones, about nine tenths recorded once. Specimen: peripheral blood, collected 28 days after the second AZD1222 dose. The receptors here all came from an adult who received the AZD1222 COVID-19 vaccine.

In its sample, this clone was seen a few times. The chain uses TRBV19 and TRBJ1-2; tentative D call: TRBD1 (6 bases). The CDR3 sequence is 17 residues long. Trimming shortened V by 4 bases and J by 4 bases, and 22 bases separated the two germline ends. CDR1 and CDR2 from the germline V gene are LNHDA and SQIVND (reference sequence). The CDR3 loop is CASSTPGQRKRSYGYTF. CDR3 DNA sequence: TGTGCCAGTAGTACGCCTGGACAGCGGAAGAGGAGCTATGGCTACACCTTC.

This chain connects TRBV11-2 to TRBJ2-7; 7 bases match TRBD2. Trimming cost V 2 bases and J 1 base; bases outside gene matches: 11. Germline V gene data show CDR1 as SGHAT and CDR2 as FQNNGV. This CDR3 has 17 amino acids. The CDR3 spells CASSLSGGGTTSYEQYV. The DNA for the CDR3 is TGTGCCAGCAGCTTATCCGGTGGGGGGACTACATCCTACGAGCAGTACGTC.

This clone was observed once. The CDR3 sequence: CASSQEKGGNQPQHF. Written as DNA, the CDR3 is TGCGCCAGCAGCCAAGAGAAGGGTGGCAATCAGCCCCAGCATTTT. The J gene is TRBJ1-5, the V gene TRBV4-1, with D unresolved. The CDR3 covers 15 residues. The ends were cut back, 0 bases at V and 2 bases at J, with 8 bases in the middle. The germline CDR1 and CDR2 sequences are MGHRA and YSYEKL.

This chain links TRBV6-1 with TRBJ2-7; maybe TRBD2 (7 bases). The germline V and J ends were trimmed by 2 bases and 5 bases, with 13 bases remaining between them. This CDR3 region has 14 residues. Germline V gives CDR1 MNHNS, CDR2 SASEGT. The CDR3 sequence: CASSEWGGVDEQYV. The CDR3 DNA reads TGTGCCAGCAGTGAATGGGGGGGCGTAGACGAGCAGTACGTC.

The rearrangement joins TRBV9 to TRBJ2-2; D call uncertain. This CDR3 region has 12 residues. Germline V CDR1 and CDR2: SGDLS, YYNGEE. Trimming took 4 bases from V and 3 from J, leaving 4 bases between them. CDR3 residues: CASSRYTGELFF. CDR3 nucleotide sequence: TGTGCCAGCAGCCGGTACACCGGGGAGCTGTTTTTT.

The CDR3 here is CASGPGAQETQYF. Here the CDR3 DNA reads TGTGCCAGCGGTCCGGGGGCCCAAGAGACCCAGTACTTC. This sequence joins TRBV9 and TRBJ2-5; D tentatively fits TRBD1 or TRBD2 (6 bases each). Trimming pared 7 bases from V and 1 base from J, leaving 11 bases between. Germline CDR1 is SGDLS and CDR2 is YYNGEE. The CDR3 runs 13 residues. The variable domain in full, with the rest retrieved from reference TRBV9 and TRBJ2-5, is DSGVTQTPKHLITATGQRVTLRCSPRSGDLSVYWYQQSLDQGLQFLIQYYNGEERAKGNILERFSAQQFPDLHSELNLSSLELGDSALYFCASGPGAQETQYFGPGTRLLVL.

This chain links TRBV4-1 with TRBJ2-2, with 7 bases identical to TRBD1. The CDR3 sequence is 16 residues long. Germline V lookup: CDR1 MGHRA, CDR2 YSYEKL. The junction had 5 bases not matched to a gene; V was cut back by 2 bases and J by 2 bases. CDR3 nucleotide sequence: TGCGCCAGCAGCCAAACTTGGGACAGCAACACCGGGGAGCTGTTTTTT. Its translation is CASSQTWDSNTGELFF.

The chain carries TRBV7-2 and TRBJ2-5, with a possible D match to TRBD2 (6 bases). Germline V gene data show CDR1 as SGHTA and CDR2 as FQGNSA. The CDR3 is 14 amino acids. The V end was cut by 3 bases, the J end by 0 bases, with 8 bases between. In DNA form, the CDR3 reads TGTGCCAGCAGCTTGGGACTGCACCAAGAGACCCAGTACTTC. Its translation: CASSLGLHQETQYF.